The 26 T cell receptor beta chains below were found in one sample sequenced in a study of cytomegalovirus exposure and HLA in healthy donors. PCR used 60 Vbeta primers and 13 Jbeta primers. Only in-frame clones appear in the TCRdb table, and some are missing; sequencing was by immunoSEQ multiplex PCR. The table shows around 150,000 clones, with 75% to 90% occurring only once. The sample comprised PBMCs. The receptors come from a woman under 30 in good health and CMV-seronegative.

The CDR3 coding sequence is TGCGCCAGCAGCCGGACAAACAGGGGTGCAAAGTACGAGCAGTACTTC. This encodes CASSRTNRGAKYEQYF. This chain links TRBV5-1 with TRBJ2-7; 7 nucleotides align to TRBD1. The CDR3 contains 16 residues. The germline CDR1 and CDR2 sequences are SGHRS and YFSETQ. The V segment lost 4 bases and the J segment 4 bases; nucleotides outside the gene matches: 14. Full variable domain (rest looked up from reference TRBV5-1 and TRBJ2-7): KAGVTQTPRYLIKTRGQQVTLSCSPISGHRSVSWYQQTPGQGLQFLFEYFSETQRNKGNFPGRFSGRQFSNSRSEMNVSTLELGDSALYLCASSRTNRGAKYEQYFGPGTRLTVT.

This clone was seen once. The chain is built from TRBV5-4 and TRBJ1-2; TRBD1 might be the D (5 bases). From germline, CDR1 is SGHNT and CDR2 YYREEE (reference sequence). The V and J ends lost 0 bases and 0 bases respectively, with 12 bases between them. The CDR3 consists of 16 residues. CDR3 sequence (DNA): TGTGCCAGCAGCTTGGGCGACAGCCAGGCTAACTATGGCTACACCTTC. Translated: CASSLGDSQANYGYTF.

The chain carries TRBV28 and TRBJ2-5, with 7 bases fitting TRBD2. Trimming at V came to 3 bases and at J to 11 bases, leaving 12 bases not matched to a gene. Germline lookup yields CDR1 MDHEN and CDR2 SYDVKM. This CDR3 comprises 14 residues. The CDR3 DNA sequence: TGTGCCAGCAGTTTCGTCGGCTACCGGGAGGAGCAGTACTTC. Protein product: CASSFVGYREEQYF.

V is TRBV6-4 and J is TRBJ2-2, with D maybe TRBD2 (6 bases). Germline V gene sequence: CDR1 MRHNA, CDR2 SNTAGT. This CDR3 contains 12 residues. The V end was cut by 6 bases, the J end by 7 bases, with 9 bases between. CDR3 in amino acids: CASRGLGGELFF. CDR3 nucleotides: TGTGCCAGCAGGGGACTGGGCGGGGAGCTGTTTTTT.

This clone was seen only once. The rearrangement joins TRBV10-3 to TRBJ2-5; no clear D gene. The CDR3 has 14 amino acids. CDR1 and CDR2 (germline): ENHRY, SYGVKD. V lost 0 bases and J 5 bases, leaving 10 bases between the germline ends. The CDR3 bases are TGTGCCATCAGTGAGTCAGAGACTGGGGAGACCCAGTACTTC. Encoded protein: CAISESETGETQYF.

This clone was recorded only once. The chain recombines TRBV29-1 with TRBJ1-2, with D possibly matching TRBD1 (5 bases). The ends were cut back, 2 bases at V and 4 bases at J, with 20 bases in the middle. The CDR3 length is 16 residues. Per germline, CDR1 SQVTM and CDR2 ANQGSEA. The CDR3 loop reads CSVESKFPGGTYGYTF. In DNA, the CDR3 is TGCAGCGTTGAATCGAAATTCCCCGGGGGGACCTATGGCTACACCTTC.

The chain joins TRBV29-1 to TRBJ2-4; TRBD1 matches at 8 bases. The V gene's germline CDR1 is SQVTM and CDR2 ANQGSEA. The CDR3 runs to 13 residues. V was pared by 7 bases and J by 3 bases, with 5 bases of the junction left unmatched. Written as DNA, the CDR3 is TGCAGCGCCAGGGGGCGAGGCAAAAACATTCAGTACTTC. Its protein product is CSARGRGKNIQYF.

CDR3 in DNA: TGTGCCAGCAGCTTGTGGGGGGAGGAGGATGGCTACACCTTC. This translates into CASSLWGEEDGYTF. The chain recombines TRBV7-9 with TRBJ1-2, with a possible D match to TRBD1 (5 bases). V lost 3 bases, J lost 6 bases, and 14 bases lay in between. Germline values: CDR1 SEHNR, CDR2 FQNEAQ (reference sequence). The CDR3 runs 14 residues.

The rearrangement links TRBV28 to TRBJ1-2; D gene unclear. The CDR3 is made up of 12 amino acids. Germline CDR1 reads MDHEN; CDR2 reads SYDVKM. Trimming stripped 6 bases from V and 2 bases from J, with 7 bases between. CDR3 nucleotides: TGTGCCAGCAGCCTCCCGAACTATGGCTACACCTTC. Translated, it gives CASSLPNYGYTF.

This chain joins TRBV5-1 and TRBJ2-5; D ambiguous. The germline V and J ends were trimmed by 0 bases and 5 bases, with 8 bases remaining between them. Germline V gives CDR1 SGHRS, CDR2 YFSETQ. The CDR3 covers 13 residues. CDR3 residues: CASSLAGLETQYF. In DNA form, the CDR3 reads TGCGCCAGCAGCTTGGCAGGTCTGGAGACCCAGTACTTC. Full variable domain (missing parts from reference TRBV5-1 and TRBJ2-5): KAGVTQTPRYLIKTRGQQVTLSCSPISGHRSVSWYQQTPGQGLQFLFEYFSETQRNKGNFPGRFSGRQFSNSRSEMNVSTLELGDSALYLCASSLAGLETQYFGPGTRLLVL.

The rearrangement joins TRBV9 to TRBJ1-4, with 7 nucleotides matching TRBD1. From germline, CDR1 is SGDLS and CDR2 YYNGEE. The V and J ends lost 0 bases and 7 bases, in that order; junction bases with no gene match: 6. The CDR3 spans 15 residues. The CDR3 reads CASSVETGKGEKLFF. The CDR3 DNA is TGTGCCAGCAGCGTAGAGACAGGGAAAGGTGAAAAACTGTTTTTT.

The CDR3 loop reads CASSSDLGWAPQHF. For the CDR3, the DNA is TGTGCCAGCAGCTCCGACCTGGGTTGGGCGCCCCAGCATTTT. The chain is built from TRBV7-8 and TRBJ1-5, with D unclear. With 4 bases removed from V and 9 bases from J, the gap between germline ends came to 16 bases. This CDR3 contains 14 residues. Germline CDR1 is SGHVS and CDR2 is FQNEAQ.

Worth noting for this clone: At one end the junction does not follow the germline gene, possibly because of a read error. This chain links TRBV6-5 with TRBJ2-7; tentatively, D is TRBD1 (6 bases). This CDR3 contains 13 residues. The germline V gene encodes CDR1 MNHEY and CDR2 SVGAGI. The CDR3 here is CAIRQAAGYKQYF. Written as DNA, the CDR3 is TGTGCCATAAGACAGGCGGCGGGCTACAAGCAGTACTTC.

This chain uses TRBV6-5 with TRBJ2-7, with D hard to call. The CDR3 consists of 16 residues. V lost 2 bases, J lost 1 base, and 15 bases lay in between. The germline CDR1 and CDR2 sequences are MNHEY and SVGAGI. Here the CDR3 reads CASSYPLEEKSYEQYF. Written as DNA, the CDR3 is TGTGCCAGCAGTTACCCCCTTGAGGAGAAATCCTACGAGCAGTACTTC.

This sequence joins TRBV7-6 and TRBJ2-7; TRBD1 matches 12 bases. Germline lookup yields CDR1 SGHVS and CDR2 FNYEAQ. V lost 5 bases, J lost 5 bases, and 7 bases stayed unmatched. There are 15 residues in the CDR3. This CDR3 reads CASSLGQGAFDEQYF. DNA of the CDR3: TGTGCCAGCAGCCTGGGACAGGGGGCTTTCGACGAGCAGTACTTC. Together with reference TRBV7-6 and TRBJ2-7, the CDR3 gives the full variable domain: GAGVSQSPRYKVTKRGQDVALRCDPISGHVSLYWYRQALGQGPEFLTYFNYEAQQDKSGLPNDRFSAERPEGSISTLTIQRTEQRDSAMYRCASSLGQGAFDEQYFGPGTRLTVT.

This clone was recorded a few times. V gene TRBV4-1 combines with J gene TRBJ2-1, with 8 bases that match TRBD2. After removal of 4 bases from V and 8 bases from J, the junction contained 16 bases not matched to a gene. There are 17 residues in the CDR3. CDR1 and CDR2 (germline): MGHRA, YSYEKL. The DNA of the CDR3 is TGCGCCAGCAGCCGACAAGATTTTATCGGGGGGGCCTATGAGCAGTTCTTC. This encodes CASSRQDFIGGAYEQFF.

The V call is TRBV7-2, the J call TRBJ1-4; D possibly corresponds to TRBD1 (6 bases). The CDR3 loop spans 14 amino acids. CDR1 and CDR2 from the germline V gene are SGHTA and FQGNSA. V lost 4 bases and J 8 bases, leaving 14 bases between the germline ends. The chain's CDR3 is CASSSSGQGEKLFF. The CDR3 DNA sequence: TGTGCCAGCAGCTCATCGGGACAAGGGGAAAAACTGTTTTTT.

This chain uses TRBV9 with TRBJ2-7; D might be TRBD1 (6 bases). The ends were cut back, 4 bases at V and 6 bases at J, with 17 bases in the middle. CDR3 length: 14 amino acids. Looked up from germline, CDR1 is SGDLS and CDR2 is YYNGEE. CDR3 nucleotides: TGTGCCAGCAGCCCGAACGTGGCAGGGGCCGAGCAGTACTTC. This gives the protein CASSPNVAGAEQYF. Full variable domain (remainder filled in from reference TRBV9 and TRBJ2-7): DSGVTQTPKHLITATGQRVTLRCSPRSGDLSVYWYQQSLDQGLQFLIQYYNGEERAKGNILERFSAQQFPDLHSELNLSSLELGDSALYFCASSPNVAGAEQYFGPGTRLTVT.

The chain uses TRBV19 and TRBJ2-3; 7 nucleotides agree with TRBD1. Germline CDR1 LNHDA, CDR2 SQIVND (reference sequence). With V trimmed by 8 bases and J by 1 base, 9 bases remained unmatched. The CDR3 sequence is 15 residues long. Here the CDR3 reads CASSPTGYGTDTQYF. The CDR3 DNA follows: TGTGCCAGTTCCCCGACAGGGTACGGCACAGATACGCAGTATTTT.

This clone occurred once. CDR3 coding DNA: TGTGCCAGCAGCCCCGAGGGACTAGCGGGAGCAGATACGCAGTATTTT. The encoded protein is CASSPEGLAGADTQYF. The chain couples TRBV14 to TRBJ2-3; 14 bases map to TRBD2. The CDR3 loop spans 16 amino acids. Germline CDR1 and CDR2: SGHDN and FVKESK. V shed 4 bases and J 4 bases; nucleotides not matched to a gene: 4.

This sequence joins TRBV7-8 and TRBJ2-3, with D tentatively TRBD1 (6 bases). The CDR3 has 14 residues. Trimming removed 10 bases from V and 2 bases from J, with 16 bases in between. The V gene's germline CDR1 is SGHVS and CDR2 FQNEAQ. DNA for the CDR3: TGTGCCACCTTGGGGGCAGGGGTCACAGATACGCAGTATTTT. This sequence encodes CATLGAGVTDTQYF.

The count of this clone is one. The CDR3 coding sequence is TGTGCCATCAGTGGGACAGCTTATGGCTACACCTTC. This encodes CAISGTAYGYTF. The chain couples TRBV10-3 to TRBJ1-2; possibly TRBD1 for D (6 bases). CDR1 is ENHRY, CDR2 SYGVKD, per germline. The CDR3 has 12 amino acids. V gave up 4 bases and J gave up 5 bases, with 8 bases separating them.

This chain connects TRBV9 to TRBJ1-4, with a weak D call TRBD1 (5 bases). The CDR3 sequence is 15 residues long. Germline V gene data show CDR1 as SGDLS and CDR2 as YYNGEE. Trimming left V 4 bases short and J 4 bases short, with 14 bases between. CDR3 sequence: CASSLRPDSNEKLFF. The DNA for the CDR3 is TGTGCCAGCAGCCTCCGCCCCGACAGTAATGAAAAACTGTTTTTT.

The chain is built from TRBV27 and TRBJ1-6, with D unclear. The CDR3 covers 12 residues. The germline V gene has CDR1 MNHEY and CDR2 SMNVEV (reference sequence). V gave up 4 bases and J gave up 10 bases, with 8 bases separating them. CDR3 sequence: CASSSLGSPLHF. In nucleotides, the CDR3 is TGTGCCAGCAGTTCTCTGGGCTCACCCCTCCACTTT.

The genes are TRBV4-1 and TRBJ2-1, with 7 bases matching TRBD1. The CDR3 has 17 residues. Germline trimming cut 0 bases from V and 13 bases from J; bases unmatched to any gene: 18. The germline gives CDR1 MGHRA, CDR2 YSYEKL. CDR3 sequence: CASSQDHWRTGPSGQFF. For the CDR3, the DNA is TGCGCCAGCAGCCAAGATCATTGGCGGACAGGCCCAAGTGGACAGTTCTTC.

This chain joins TRBV7-2 and TRBJ2-1; 9 bases line up with TRBD2. The CDR3 spans 13 residues. CDR1 is SGHTA, CDR2 FQGNSA, per germline. V trimming: 5 bases; J trimming: 7 bases; junction bases outside the gene matches: 3. CDR3 sequence (DNA): TGTGCCAGCAGCCTTCTAGCGGGAAATGAGCAGTTCTTC. It yields the protein CASSLLAGNEQFF.